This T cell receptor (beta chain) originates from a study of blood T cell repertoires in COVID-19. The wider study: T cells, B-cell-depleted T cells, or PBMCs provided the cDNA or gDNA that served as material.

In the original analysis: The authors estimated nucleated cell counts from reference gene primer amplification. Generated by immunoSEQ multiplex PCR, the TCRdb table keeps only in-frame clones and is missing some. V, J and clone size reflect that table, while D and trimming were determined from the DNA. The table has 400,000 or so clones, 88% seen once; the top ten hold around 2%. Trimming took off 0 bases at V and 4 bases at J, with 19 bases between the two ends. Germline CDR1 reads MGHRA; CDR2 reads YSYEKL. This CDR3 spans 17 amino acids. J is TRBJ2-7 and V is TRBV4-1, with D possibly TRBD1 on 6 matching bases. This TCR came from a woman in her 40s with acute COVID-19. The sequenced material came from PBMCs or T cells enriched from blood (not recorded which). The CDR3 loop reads CASSQDLDRGGVYEQYF. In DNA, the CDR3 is TGCGCCAGCAGCCAAGATCTGGACAGAGGGGGAGTTTACGAGCAGTACTTC.